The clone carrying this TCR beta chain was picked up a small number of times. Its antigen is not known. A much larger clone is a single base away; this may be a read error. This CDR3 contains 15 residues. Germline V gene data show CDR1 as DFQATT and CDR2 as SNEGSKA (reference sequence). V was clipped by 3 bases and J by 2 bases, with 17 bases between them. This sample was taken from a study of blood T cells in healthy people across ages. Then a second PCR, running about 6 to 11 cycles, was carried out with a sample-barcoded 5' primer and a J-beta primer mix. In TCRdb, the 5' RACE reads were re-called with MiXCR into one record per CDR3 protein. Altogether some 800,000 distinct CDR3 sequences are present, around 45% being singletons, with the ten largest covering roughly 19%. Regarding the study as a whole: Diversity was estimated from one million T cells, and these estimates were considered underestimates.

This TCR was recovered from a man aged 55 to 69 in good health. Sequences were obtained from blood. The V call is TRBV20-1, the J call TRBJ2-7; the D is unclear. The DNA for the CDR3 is TGCAGTGCTAGGGCGGACCGTCGGAAGGCCTACGAGCAGTACTTC. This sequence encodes CSARADRRKAYEQYF.